One sample yielded the 9 T cell receptor beta chains listed below, sequenced in a study of CD8 T cells in ankylosing spondylitis. TCRdb recomputed calls from the 5' RACE reads with MiXCR, one row per CDR3 protein. The top ten hold about 11% of the sample, which has around 180,000 distinct CDR3 sequences, about an eighth seen once. Sequenced: blood, either unsorted or a sorted T cell fraction (not recorded which). Receptor source: a female donor with ankylosing spondylitis or in good health (not recorded which).

A few counts support this clonotype. The chain links TRBV19 to TRBJ1-2, with D maybe TRBD1 (6 bases). V was trimmed by 8 bases and J by 2 bases, leaving 15 bases between them. CDR1 LNHDA and CDR2 SQIVND come from the germline V gene (reference sequence). The CDR3 is 14 amino acids. The CDR3, as DNA: TGTGCCAGTGGCGCGGGGGGGACAAACTATGGCTACACCTTC. This sequence encodes CASGAGGTNYGYTF.

This clonotype was detected many times. This rearrangement joins TRBV20-1 to TRBJ1-5, with D possibly TRBD1 on 5 matching bases. The CDR3 totals 12 residues. The germline gives CDR1 DFQATT, CDR2 SNEGSKA (reference sequence). Trimming shortened V by 6 bases and J by 5 bases, and 11 bases separated the two germline ends. CDR3 sequence reads: CSAHVGDQPQHF. CDR3 sequence (DNA): TGCAGTGCCCACGTGGGGGATCAGCCCCAGCATTTT.

This clonotype showed up many times. The chain uses TRBV5-1 and TRBJ2-7; perhaps D is TRBD1 or TRBD2 (6 bases each). CDR3 length equals 14 residues. Germline CDR1 SGHRS, CDR2 YFSETQ. Trimming removed 4 bases from V and 5 bases from J, with 16 bases in between. CDR3 residues: CASSPRRGVDEQYF. The CDR3 coding sequence is TGCGCCAGCAGCCCTCGTAGGGGGGTCGACGAGCAGTACTTC.

This clonotype was observed a handful of times. The chain has TRBV28 and TRBJ2-1; D is ambiguous. Trimming cost V 7 bases and J 14 bases, with 18 bases left between them. CDR3 length: 12 residues. Germline CDR1 MDHEN, CDR2 SYDVKM. CDR3 coding DNA: TGTGCCAGCACCTCCATATGGAGACTGGAGTTCTTC. Encoded protein: CASTSIWRLEFF.

Ten or more counts support this clonotype. V and J are TRBV20-1 and TRBJ1-5; possibly TRBD1 for D (5 bases). Germline V gives CDR1 DFQATT, CDR2 SNEGSKA (reference sequence). The CDR3 is made up of 12 amino acids. Trimming took 2 bases from V and 5 from J, leaving 7 bases between them. CDR3 sequence: CSARLGDQPQHF. In nucleotides, the CDR3 is TGCAGTGCTAGATTAGGGGATCAGCCCCAGCATTTT.

The chain is built from TRBV30 and TRBJ2-1, with TRBD2 matching 8 bases. The germline CDR1 and CDR2 sequences are GTSNPN and SVGIG (reference sequence). Germline trimming cut 2 bases from V and 3 bases from J; bases unmatched to any gene: 3. There are 14 residues in the CDR3. CDR3 in DNA: TGTGCCTGGAGTTTTACTAGCGGCTACAATGAGCAGTTCTTC. It encodes CAWSFTSGYNEQFF.

This clonotype was picked up many times. The V call is TRBV27, the J call TRBJ1-1; 10 bases line up with TRBD1. The CDR3 has 18 residues. Germline V CDR1 and CDR2: MNHEY, SMNVEV (reference sequence). V shed 2 bases and J 6 bases; nucleotides not matched to a gene: 15. The CDR3: CASSLSRRRGQGNPEAFF. In DNA, the CDR3 is TGTGCCAGCAGTTTAAGTCGGCGAAGGGGACAGGGGAATCCTGAAGCTTTCTTT.

For this clonotype: It may be a read error: a sequence one base away is much more abundant. The genes are TRBV12-3 or TRBV12-4 and TRBJ1-1, with D unclear. This CDR3 contains 14 residues. CDR3 residues: CTSRSTIMNTEAFF. The CDR3 coding sequence is TGTACCAGCAGGTCGACAATTATGAACACTGAAGCTTTCTTT.

This clonotype was observed a handful of times. The chain recombines TRBV15 with TRBJ1-2, with D unclear. The CDR3 spans 14 residues. Germline CDR1 and CDR2: LNHNV and YYDKDF (reference sequence). V was pared by 1 base and J by 8 bases, with 14 bases between. CDR3 region: CATSRARGNAGYTF. Here the CDR3 DNA reads TGTGCCACCAGCAGAGCCCGGGGTAACGCGGGCTACACCTTC.